A single sample gave rise to the 6 T cell receptor beta chains below, sequenced in a study of PD-L1 blockade in urothelial cancer (dated by TCRdb to the late 2010s). The receptor library was made with the immunoSEQ multiplex PCR assay. In its TCRdb copy, this immuneACCESS table keeps in-frame sequences only and misses some clones. Where compared with another copy, unresolved V genes explain less than half of these, and the others have no known cause. A total of some 30,000 clones appear in this sample, over 60% of them only once. Around 3.1% of the sample belongs to the ten largest clones. The time point label, as the study defines it: peripheral blood 6 weeks after treatment start. This sample comprised PBMCs, obtained around atezolizumab (anti-PD-L1) treatment. The source is a man between 65 and 85 years old with urothelial cancer.

This chain uses TRBV6-5 with TRBJ2-1, with TRBD2 matching 11 bases. The germline V gene encodes CDR1 MNHEY and CDR2 SVGAGI. V was clipped by 8 bases and J by 6 bases; unmatched bases: 9. CDR3 size: 15 residues. CDR3 protein: CASGKTSGTGNEQFF. The DNA for the CDR3 is TGTGCCAGCGGAAAGACTAGCGGGACGGGCAATGAGCAGTTCTTC.

The chain employs TRBV7-9 and TRBJ2-7; 13 nucleotides match TRBD2. Germline loops: CDR1 SEHNR, CDR2 FQNEAQ (reference sequence). Germline trimming cut 5 bases from V and 6 bases from J; bases unmatched to any gene: 4. The CDR3 covers 14 residues. The CDR3 DNA sequence: TGTGCCAGCAGCAGGCGACTAGCGGGGGGCGAGCAGTACTTC. Protein sequence: CASSRRLAGGEQYF.

The V and J genes are TRBV19 and TRBJ2-2; 15 nucleotides agree with TRBD2. The CDR3 has 19 amino acids. The J segment lost 3 bases and the V segment lost 7 bases, leaving 12 bases of the junction unmatched. The germline CDR1 and CDR2 sequences are LNHDA and SQIVND (reference sequence). CDR3 protein: CASTLARTSGRAYTGELFF. The CDR3 coding sequence is TGTGCCAGTACCCTCGCTCGGACTAGCGGGAGGGCCTACACCGGGGAGCTGTTTTTT.

This rearrangement joins TRBV7-6 to TRBJ1-3; D is unresolved. Trimming stripped 5 bases from V and 4 bases from J, with 6 bases between. In germline, CDR1 is SGHVS, CDR2 FNYEAQ. The CDR3 runs 12 residues. CDR3 region: CASSPGGNTIYF. CDR3 nucleotide sequence: TGTGCCAGCAGCCCAGGCGGAAACACCATATATTTT. Supplemented by reference TRBV7-6 and TRBJ1-3, the full variable domain reads GAGVSQSPRYKVTKRGQDVALRCDPISGHVSLYWYRQALGQGPEFLTYFNYEAQQDKSGLPNDRFSAERPEGSISTLTIQRTEQRDSAMYRCASSPGGNTIYFGEGSWLTVV.

The chain recombines TRBV6-1 with TRBJ2-1, with TRBD1 as a possible D gene (6 bases). The CDR3 sequence is 13 residues long. Per germline, CDR1 MNHNS and CDR2 SASEGT. The germline V and J ends were trimmed by 3 bases and 7 bases, with 10 bases remaining between them. Written as DNA, the CDR3 is TGTGCCAGCAGTGAGGACAGAGGAAATGAGCAGTTCTTC. It is translated as CASSEDRGNEQFF.

V is TRBV19 and J is TRBJ2-5, with D perhaps matching TRBD1 (5 bases). The germline CDR1 and CDR2 sequences are LNHDA and SQIVND (reference sequence). V was shortened by 5 bases and J by 5 bases, with 18 bases between the two germline ends. This CDR3 spans 15 amino acids. CDR3 protein: CASSPRTKSTETQYF. The CDR3, as DNA: TGTGCCAGTAGTCCCCGGACAAAATCGACGGAGACCCAGTACTTC.